These 28 T cell receptor beta chains originate from one sample sequenced in a study of shared clonotypes between healthy human individuals. Sequencing was performed with immunoSEQ multiplex PCR; in TCRdb, only in-frame clones are kept and a portion is missing. The sample includes about 1.5 million clones, 95% to 99% of them seen just once. The sample was naive CD4+ T cells sorted from blood. As to subset: CD45RA+ positively selected. These TCRs come from a man aged 30 to 45 in good health.

V gene TRBV7-2 combines with J gene TRBJ1-5; D gene ambiguous. Trimming took off 3 bases at V and 5 bases at J, with 8 bases between the two ends. The CDR3 runs 13 residues. CDR1 SGHTA and CDR2 FQGNSA come from the germline V gene. CDR3 loop: CASSFRGDQPQHF. CDR3 in DNA: TGTGCCAGCAGCTTTAGAGGTGATCAGCCCCAGCATTTT.

This chain joins TRBV5-1 and TRBJ2-1; 14 bases are a match to TRBD2. The CDR3 contains 15 residues. Germline loops: CDR1 SGHRS, CDR2 YFSETQ. V was clipped by 0 bases and J by 15 bases; unmatched bases: 8. Here the CDR3 DNA reads TGCGCCAGCAGCTTGGTTGGGACTAGCGGGAGCATACGGTTCTTC. Translated: CASSLVGTSGSIRFF.

This chain joins TRBV14 and TRBJ2-1; D is perhaps TRBD1 (6 bases). The CDR3 runs to 15 residues. The V and J ends lost 0 bases and 3 bases respectively, with 9 bases between them. The germline V gene has CDR1 SGHDN and CDR2 FVKESK. The CDR3, as DNA: TGTGCCAGCAGCCAAGACAGGGGAATCTACAATGAGCAGTTCTTC. Its protein product is CASSQDRGIYNEQFF.

To note about this clone: Sequence at one end of the junction differs from germline and may be a read error. This chain connects TRBV6-5 to TRBJ2-2; 7 bases agree with TRBD1. There are 16 residues in the CDR3. Germline CDR1 and CDR2: MNHEY and SVGAGI. In DNA, the CDR3 is TGTGCCAGCAGCTACTACGGGACAGCGAACACCGGGGAGCTGTTTTTT. It specifies CASSYYGTANTGELFF.

The V call is TRBV12-5, the J call TRBJ2-3; 10 positions agree with TRBD1. Germline CDR1 reads LGHNT; CDR2 reads FRNRAP. Unmatched junction bases numbered 10, after V lost 5 bases and J lost 2 bases. The CDR3 extends over 17 amino acids. The CDR3 sequence is CASGLSGQGSHTDTQYF. The CDR3, as DNA: TGTGCTAGTGGTCTCTCGGGACAGGGGTCACACACAGATACGCAGTATTTT.

The CDR3 sequence: CASSLTWTGNTEAFF. The CDR3 DNA is TGCGCCAGCAGCTTGACCTGGACAGGGAACACTGAAGCTTTCTTT. The V and J genes are TRBV5-1 and TRBJ1-1; 7 nucleotides match TRBD1. After removal of 1 base from V and 1 base from J, the junction contained 4 bases not matched to a gene. Germline CDR1 is SGHRS and CDR2 is YFSETQ. This CDR3 has 15 residues.

Here the CDR3 DNA reads TGTGCCAGCAGCGAGGGGCCCGGGACGGTCTCCTACGAGCAGTACTTC. Translation: CASSEGPGTVSYEQYF. The chain has TRBV9 and TRBJ2-7; possibly TRBD1 or TRBD2 for D (5 bases each). The CDR3 covers 16 residues. V was pared by 3 bases and J by 0 bases, with 16 bases between. Per germline, CDR1 SGDLS and CDR2 YYNGEE.

This clone appeared a single time. The gene calls are TRBV5-1 and TRBJ2-1; 7 bases agree with TRBD1. The CDR3 sequence is 15 residues long. Germline loops: CDR1 SGHRS, CDR2 YFSETQ. Unmatched junction bases numbered 9, after V lost 3 bases and J lost 6 bases. The DNA of the CDR3 is TGCGCCAGCAGCTCCGGGACAGCCCCCTTCAATGAGCAGTTCTTC. This codes for CASSSGTAPFNEQFF. Full variable domain (remainder filled in from reference TRBV5-1 and TRBJ2-1): KAGVTQTPRYLIKTRGQQVTLSCSPISGHRSVSWYQQTPGQGLQFLFEYFSETQRNKGNFPGRFSGRQFSNSRSEMNVSTLELGDSALYLCASSSGTAPFNEQFFGPGTRLTVL.

The genes are TRBV6-6 and TRBJ1-1, with unresolved D. The CDR3 totals 11 residues. Trimming pared 7 bases from V and 3 bases from J, leaving 6 bases between. Per the germline V gene, CDR1 is MNHNY and CDR2 is SVGAGI (reference sequence). This chain's CDR3 is CASMVDTEAFF. The CDR3 DNA is TGTGCCAGCATGGTGGACACTGAAGCTTTCTTT.

V gene TRBV10-3 combines with J gene TRBJ2-2; 14 bases map to TRBD2. Trimming took 7 bases from V and 0 from J; bases not matched to a gene: 4. The CDR3 totals 17 residues. Germline V gene data show CDR1 as ENHRY and CDR2 as SYGVKD. CDR3 sequence reads: CAITGLAGATNTGELFF. CDR3 sequence (DNA): TGTGCCATCACGGGACTAGCGGGAGCTACGAACACCGGGGAGCTGTTTTTT.

The chain is built from TRBV13 and TRBJ2-1; 10 nucleotides align to TRBD2. J lost 6 bases, V lost 5 bases, and 10 bases had no gene match. This CDR3 has 16 amino acids. CDR1 PRHDT and CDR2 FYEKMQ come from the germline V gene (reference sequence). The DNA of the CDR3 is TGTGCCAGCAGCCCCAAGACTAGCGGGCCCTCCAATGAGCAGTTCTTC. Amino acids: CASSPKTSGPSNEQFF. Combining the CDR3 with reference TRBV13 and TRBJ2-1 gives the whole variable domain AAGVIQSPRHLIKEKRETATLKCYPIPRHDTVYWYQQGPGQDPQFLISFYEKMQSDKGSIPDRFSAQQFSDYHSELNMSSLELGDSALYFCASSPKTSGPSNEQFFGPGTRLTVL.

The V and J genes are TRBV19 and TRBJ2-5; 7 bases line up with TRBD2. V was clipped by 5 bases and J by 5 bases; unmatched bases: 8. Looked up from germline, CDR1 is LNHDA and CDR2 is SQIVND (reference sequence). The CDR3 is 14 amino acids. CDR3 coding DNA: TGTGCCAGTAGTCCGTCTTTGGGAGGGGAGACCCAGTACTTC. This codes for CASSPSLGGETQYF.

The J gene is TRBJ2-5, the V gene TRBV5-1, with a possible D match to TRBD1 (5 bases). CDR3 length: 16 residues. In germline, CDR1 is SGHRS, CDR2 YFSETQ. V shed 2 bases and J shed 4 bases, with 18 bases lying between them. In nucleotides, the CDR3 is TGCGCCAGCAGCTTACGACTGACAGAGGTAGGAGAGACCCAGTACTTC. This translates into CASSLRLTEVGETQYF.

The chain links TRBV11-2 to TRBJ2-1; D may be TRBD1 (6 bases). Germline lookup yields CDR1 SGHAT and CDR2 FQNNGV. V lost 0 bases and J 5 bases, leaving 11 bases between the germline ends. The CDR3 is 15 residues long. CDR3 in amino acids: CASSLDRGRNNEQFF. The CDR3 DNA is TGTGCCAGCAGCTTAGACAGGGGCCGAAACAATGAGCAGTTCTTC.

The chain carries TRBV5-1 and TRBJ2-7, with TRBD1 matching 8 bases. The CDR3 totals 14 residues. Germline V lookup: CDR1 SGHRS, CDR2 YFSETQ. Germline trimming cut 0 bases from V and 12 bases from J; bases unmatched to any gene: 11. The CDR3 reads CASSLAGQGAHPYF. The CDR3 DNA sequence: TGCGCCAGCAGCTTGGCCGGACAGGGCGCTCATCCGTACTTC. Combining the CDR3 with reference TRBV5-1 and TRBJ2-7 gives the whole variable domain KAGVTQTPRYLIKTRGQQVTLSCSPISGHRSVSWYQQTPGQGLQFLFEYFSETQRNKGNFPGRFSGRQFSNSRSEMNVSTLELGDSALYLCASSLAGQGAHPYFGPGTRLTVT.

The V and J genes are TRBV7-9 and TRBJ1-1; D possibly corresponds to TRBD1 (6 bases). The CDR3 loop spans 18 amino acids. Germline assignment: CDR1 SEHNR and CDR2 FQNEAQ (reference sequence). The V end lost 7 bases, the J end lost 4 bases, and 28 bases lay between the germline ends. CDR3 residues: CASTPPWGGVSMGTEAFF. CDR3 DNA sequence: TGTGCCAGCACCCCTCCCTGGGGGGGCGTAAGTATGGGCACTGAAGCTTTCTTT.

This chain connects TRBV28 to TRBJ1-3, with D maybe TRBD1 (6 bases). This CDR3 is built from 15 residues. The V gene lost 3 bases and the J gene lost 0 bases, with 9 bases spanning the gap. The germline gives CDR1 MDHEN, CDR2 SYDVKM. CDR3 nucleotides: TGTGCCAGCAGTTTGGGGGCCAACTCTGGAAACACCATATATTTT. As protein: CASSLGANSGNTIYF.

V usage is TRBV6-5 and J usage is TRBJ2-2, with 7 bases identical to TRBD1. Germline V gene data show CDR1 as MNHEY and CDR2 as SVGAGI. This CDR3 region has 14 residues. V shed 6 bases, J shed 6 bases, and the junction held 7 bases outside the gene matches. The CDR3 sequence is CASSPTGVSGELFF. In nucleotides, the CDR3 is TGTGCCAGCAGCCCCACAGGGGTGTCCGGGGAGCTGTTTTTT.

This clone was picked up one time. The chain recombines TRBV5-6 with TRBJ2-7; TRBD2 aligns across 12 bases. This CDR3 spans 16 amino acids. Germline assignment: CDR1 SGHDT and CDR2 YYEEEE. V lost 6 bases, J lost 3 bases, and 10 bases stayed unmatched. DNA of the CDR3: TGTGCCAGCAAGGAAATAGGACTAGCGGGAAGCTACGAGCAGTACTTC. Translation: CASKEIGLAGSYEQYF. The full variable domain, in which reference TRBV5-6 and TRBJ2-7 provide the parts outside the CDR3, is DAGVTQSPTHLIKTRGQQVTLRCSPKSGHDTVSWYQQALGQGPQFIFQYYEEEERQRGNFPDRFSGHQFPNYSSELNVNALLLGDSALYLCASKEIGLAGSYEQYFGPGTRLTVT.

V gene TRBV19 combines with J gene TRBJ2-1; a possible D gene is TRBD1 (5 bases). The length of the CDR3 is 14 residues. The germline CDR1 and CDR2 sequences are LNHDA and SQIVND (reference sequence). Trimming stripped 3 bases from V and 7 bases from J, with 13 bases between. The CDR3 here is CASSMGQGRNEQFF. Here the CDR3 DNA reads TGTGCCAGTAGTATGGGGCAGGGTAGGAATGAGCAGTTCTTC.

The chain carries TRBV12-5 and TRBJ2-7; 10 bases map to TRBD1. This CDR3 spans 14 amino acids. The germline gives CDR1 LGHNT, CDR2 FRNRAP. The trim removed 3 bases at V and 5 bases at J, leaving 4 bases unmatched. The CDR3 is CASGFGTGVHEQYF. The DNA of the CDR3 is TGTGCTAGTGGTTTCGGGACAGGGGTACACGAGCAGTACTTC.

This sequence joins TRBV4-2 and TRBJ2-1; TRBD2 aligns across 11 bases. J gave up 2 bases and V 0 bases, and 9 bases lay outside the gene matches. CDR1 LGHNA and CDR2 YNFKEQ come from the germline V gene. The length of the CDR3 is 19 residues. The CDR3 region has the DNA TGTGCCAGCAGCCAAGATGAATCTAGCGGGAGGTTGACCTACAATGAGCAGTTCTTC. Protein sequence: CASSQDESSGRLTYNEQFF.

The gene calls are TRBV5-1 and TRBJ1-1, with 8 positions matching TRBD1. CDR3 length: 15 amino acids. The J segment lost 3 bases and the V segment lost 4 bases, leaving 8 bases of the junction unmatched. Germline-derived CDR1 and CDR2 are SGHRS and YFSETQ. The CDR3: CASSISGGFDTEAFF. DNA of the CDR3: TGCGCCAGCAGCATCTCAGGGGGCTTCGACACTGAAGCTTTCTTT.

The gene calls are TRBV19 and TRBJ2-1; 8 nucleotides agree with TRBD1. The CDR3 runs 15 residues. Germline assignment: CDR1 LNHDA and CDR2 SQIVND (reference sequence). Losses at the gene ends were 1 base for V and 7 bases for J; bases not matched to a gene: 6. CDR3 in amino acids: CASSIVQGAMNEQFF. CDR3 nucleotide sequence: TGTGCCAGTAGTATAGTCCAGGGGGCAATGAATGAGCAGTTCTTC.

The V gene is TRBV4-3, the J gene TRBJ2-1; TRBD1 or TRBD2 may be the D gene (5 bases each). The CDR3 extends over 18 amino acids. Trimming left V 0 bases short and J 7 bases short, with 22 bases between. The germline V gene encodes CDR1 LGHNA and CDR2 YSLEER. The CDR3 bases are TGCGCCAGCAGCCAAGATCTTGGGACGGGATTAGTTCAGAATGAGCAGTTCTTC. Its translation is CASSQDLGTGLVQNEQFF.

The CDR3 DNA reads as TGTGCCAGCAGCCCTAGACTCAGGACAGATACGCAGTATTTT. Protein product: CASSPRLRTDTQYF. J is TRBJ2-3 and V is TRBV13; no definite D call. V gave up 5 bases and J gave up 3 bases, with 12 bases separating them. Germline V lookup: CDR1 PRHDT, CDR2 FYEKMQ (reference sequence). The CDR3 covers 14 residues.

The J gene is TRBJ2-3, the V gene TRBV23-1, with D uncertain. TRBV23-1 is an open reading frame whose function is uncertain. The CDR3 has 11 residues. Trimming stripped 1 base from V and 10 bases from J, with 6 bases between. The CDR3 DNA reads TGCGCCAGCAGTCAATATAAGCCGCAGTATTTT. Residues: CASSQYKPQYF.

CDR3 in amino acids: CASSSRLAKNIQYF. The CDR3 DNA reads as TGTGCCTCCTCGAGTAGACTAGCCAAAAACATTCAGTACTTC. This chain connects TRBV7-2 to TRBJ2-4; D is ambiguous. V shed 11 bases and J shed 0 bases, with 14 bases lying between them. The CDR3 extends over 14 amino acids. Germline CDR1 and CDR2: SGHTA and FQGNSA.